A single TCR beta chain is shown here with its context. The antigen remains unidentified. This record comes from a study of identical twins. The V gene end was trimmed by 5 bases and the J gene end by 2 bases; junction bases not matched to a gene: 1. Germline CDR1 is SGHTA and CDR2 is FQGNSA. The CDR3 runs to 13 residues. Notes on the study in general: Beta out-of-frame sequences displayed a weaker excess of sharing between twins. There is a chance that invariant MAIT and iNKT cells partially muddied zero-insertion analyses.

TCRdb fed the 5' RACE reads into MiXCR, producing one record per CDR3 protein. The profile shows 470,000 or so distinct CDR3 sequences, more than 20% of them singletons. These data were also filed under a second study, of T cells expressing NK-cell markers. That work states: Five or six donors showed dominant NKG2C+ clonotypes comprising roughly 1.0-7.0% of their CD8+ T cells. The CD3+CD56-NKG2C+ fraction was also led by these clonotypes in several donors.

This chain uses TRBV7-2 with TRBJ2-7, with 9 bases aligning to TRBD1. Sequenced: CD4+ T cells sorted from blood. This receptor was taken from a woman aged 18 to 35 in good health. The CDR3 DNA reads as TGTGCCAGCAGCCGACAGGGGGCCTACGAGCAGTACTTC. This encodes CASSRQGAYEQYF.